This note documents a single T cell receptor beta chain sequence. Original analysis: The assay estimated nucleated cells by amplifying reference gene primers. The method was immunoSEQ multiplex PCR; TCRdb's version includes in-frame clones alone and lacks a portion of them. V and J calls and clone size follow that table, whereas D and trimming were derived from the DNA. The sample lists 190,000 or so clones; around nine tenths were seen once. The data originate from a study of blood T cell repertoires in COVID-19. Study in general: Samples of COVID-19 (acute and convalescent) were obtained from the United States, Italy and Spain. PBMCs, B-cell-depleted T cells, or T cells were the source of the cDNA or gDNA that made up the material.

CDR3 length equals 15 residues. V shed 5 bases and J 2 bases; nucleotides not matched to a gene: 6. CDR1 is SGHVS, CDR2 FNYEAQ, per germline. This receptor was obtained from a man aged 35-49 years with active or convalescent COVID-19. The V call is TRBV7-6, the J call TRBJ1-5, with 7 nucleotides matching TRBD1. The sample comprised peripheral blood. This CDR3 reads CASSRNRGGNQPQHF. CDR3 sequence (DNA): TGTGCCAGCAGCCGGAACAGGGGAGGCAATCAGCCCCAGCATTTT.